The 27 T cell receptor beta chains listed next were all sequenced from one sample in a study of beta chain features in type 1 diabetes (dated by TCRdb to the late 2010s). Library prep was done by the immunoSEQ multiplex PCR assay. The High Capacity cDNA Reverse Transcription Kit was used to reverse transcribe all of the isolated RNA, meaning that expressed TCRB transcripts were what got sequenced. The table comes from immuneACCESS by way of TCRdb, which keeps in-frame sequences with V and J called. Part of the clones is missing from these tables; in studies checked, under half for an unresolved V gene and the rest for unknown reasons. For this sample the table gives 130,000 to 150,000 clones, of which roughly a tenth were detected only once. In total, the top ten clones hold about 0.61% of the sample. Sequenced input: central memory CD4+ T cells from blood. The receptors were gathered from a man younger than 35 in good health.

This clone was counted at least ten times. The rearrangement joins TRBV15 to TRBJ1-2; 9 nucleotides agree with TRBD1. V lost 1 base to trimming and J lost 7 bases; unmatched junction nucleotides: 10. The germline V gene encodes CDR1 LNHNV and CDR2 YYDKDF (reference sequence). The CDR3 has 16 residues. The CDR3 DNA is TGTGCCACCAGCAGAGGGTTCACGGACAGGGGTCTTGGCTACACCTTC. This sequence encodes CATSRGFTDRGLGYTF.

This clone was seen more than once but under ten times. The chain uses TRBV30 and TRBJ1-5; TRBD1 might be the D (5 bases). Between the trimmed V and J ends, which lost 5 bases and 2 bases, there was a span of 10 bases. Germline V gene sequence: CDR1 GTSNPN, CDR2 SVGIG (reference sequence). The CDR3 totals 13 residues. DNA for the CDR3: TGTGCCTGGGCTAAAGGGGGCAATCAGCCCCAGCATTTT. As protein: CAWAKGGNQPQHF. The full variable domain, with the rest looked up from reference TRBV30 and TRBJ1-5, is SQTIHQWPATLVQPVGSPLSLECTVEGTSNPNLYWYRQAAGRGLQLLFYSVGIGQISSEVPQNLSASRPQDRQFILSSKKLLLSDSGFYLCAWAKGGNQPQHFGDGTRLSIL.

In its sample, this clone was seen a few times. The genes are TRBV30 and TRBJ1-6; 8 bases align to TRBD1. Germline V gene sequence: CDR1 GTSNPN, CDR2 SVGIG (reference sequence). The CDR3 extends over 13 amino acids. V shed 2 bases, J shed 10 bases, and the junction held 4 bases outside the gene matches. The CDR3 loop reads CAWSRQGASPLHF. CDR3 sequence (DNA): TGTGCCTGGAGTCGGCAGGGGGCCTCACCCCTCCACTTT.

The chain recombines TRBV21-1 with TRBJ1-5. TRBV21-1 is listed as a pseudogene. CDR3 length: 11 residues. Here the CDR3 DNA reads TGTGCCAGCAGCCTTAATCAGCCCCAGCATTTT. The encoded protein is CASSLNQPQHF.

The chain links TRBV9 to TRBJ2-1; 10 bases match TRBD1. The CDR3 contains 14 residues. With V trimmed by 3 bases and J by 9 bases, 6 bases remained unmatched. The V gene's germline CDR1 is SGDLS and CDR2 YYNGEE. The CDR3 region has the DNA TGTGCCAGCAGCGCGGGACAGGGGACCGGTGAGCAGTTCTTC. It codes for CASSAGQGTGEQFF.

Regarding this clone: Other nucleotide sequences from this sample produce the same CDR3. CDR3 nucleotides: TGTGCCAGCAGCCTAAGCGGGCCCGGGGAGCTGTTTTTT. This encodes CASSLSGPGELFF. V and J are TRBV7-7 and TRBJ2-2; D is perhaps TRBD2 (6 bases). The V and J ends lost 5 bases and 6 bases respectively, with 10 bases between them. The CDR3 is 13 amino acids. Germline CDR1 is SSHAT and CDR2 is FNYEAQ (reference sequence). Drawing the rest from reference TRBV7-7 and TRBJ2-2, the complete variable domain is GAGVSQSPRYKVTKRGQDVTLRCDPISSHATLYWYQQALGQGPEFLTYFNYEAQPDKSGLPSDRFSAERPEGSISTLTIQRTEQRDSAMYRCASSLSGPGELFFGEGSRLTVL.

This clone was detected only a few times. This rearrangement joins TRBV5-1 to TRBJ2-3; 8 bases map to TRBD2. After removal of 3 bases from V and 0 bases from J, the junction contained 6 bases not matched to a gene. Germline CDR1 is SGHRS and CDR2 is YFSETQ. This CDR3 contains 16 residues. CDR3 nucleotide sequence: TGCGCCAGCAGCTATACTCTAGCGGGTAGCACAGATACGCAGTATTTT. Translated, it gives CASSYTLAGSTDTQYF.

Remarks on this clone: Other nucleotide sequences from this sample produce the same CDR3. The DNA for the CDR3 is TGTGCCAGCAGCCCCAACAGGGATCAGCCCCAGCATTTT. Its translation is CASSPNRDQPQHF. J is TRBJ1-5 and V is TRBV7-6; tentatively, D is TRBD1 (6 bases). This CDR3 region has 13 residues. Trimming took off 5 bases at V and 5 bases at J, with 10 bases between the two ends. CDR1 SGHVS and CDR2 FNYEAQ come from the germline V gene.

The gene calls are TRBV5-1 and TRBJ2-5, with D possibly matching TRBD2 (7 bases). V lost 4 bases and J lost 5, with 24 bases in between. There are 17 residues in the CDR3. Germline CDR1 reads SGHRS; CDR2 reads YFSETQ. In DNA, the CDR3 is TGCGCCAGCAGCGGGGGGGCTACGGGGACGTCTTTGGAGACCCAGTACTTC. It is translated as CASSGGATGTSLETQYF.

V usage is TRBV18 and J usage is TRBJ1-6; D possibly corresponds to TRBD1 (6 bases). The germline V gene has CDR1 KGHSH and CDR2 LQKENI. V lost 3 bases to trimming and J lost 6 bases, with 9 bases between them. This CDR3 region has 14 residues. The CDR3 nucleotides are TGTGCCAGCTCACCGACGGACAGTAATTCACCCCTCCACTTT. It translates to CASSPTDSNSPLHF.

In its sample, this clone was seen a few times. The chain links TRBV4-2 to TRBJ1-2; tentatively, D is TRBD1 (6 bases). Germline assignment: CDR1 LGHNA and CDR2 YNFKEQ. V was clipped by 0 bases and J by 4 bases, with 12 bases between them. The CDR3 runs 15 residues. CDR3 region: CASSQDQRTAYGYTF. The CDR3 nucleotides are TGTGCCAGCAGCCAAGATCAAAGGACAGCCTATGGCTACACCTTC.

The genes are TRBV25-1 and TRBJ1-5; tentative D call: TRBD1 (6 bases). The CDR3 totals 16 residues. CDR1 is MGHDK and CDR2 is SYGVNS in the germline V gene. Deletions cut 2 bases from V and 0 bases from J, with 11 bases between. The CDR3 sequence: CASSEEGDGSNQPQHF. The CDR3 DNA follows: TGTGCCAGCAGTGAAGAGGGGGACGGTAGCAATCAGCCCCAGCATTTT.

In its sample, this clone was seen a few times. The rearrangement uses TRBV4-3 and TRBJ2-7; 10 bases are shared with TRBD2. The germline V gene has CDR1 LGHNA and CDR2 YSLEER. Unmatched junction bases numbered 3, after V lost 1 base and J lost 3 bases. CDR3 length: 15 amino acids. CDR3 nucleotide sequence: TGCGCCAGCAGCCAAGCTAGCGGGGGCCTCTACGAGCAGTACTTC. Translating it yields CASSQASGGLYEQYF.

The sample holds many counts of this clone. This chain links TRBV5-5 with TRBJ2-3; maybe TRBD1 (5 bases). There are 14 residues in the CDR3. Germline V gene sequence: CDR1 SGHKS, CDR2 YYEKEE (reference sequence). Trimming cost V 0 bases and J 1 base, with 6 bases left between them. The DNA for the CDR3 is TGTGCCAGCAGCTTGGTACAGGGCACAGATACGCAGTATTTT. Translating it yields CASSLVQGTDTQYF. Complete variable domain (other parts from reference TRBV5-5 and TRBJ2-3): DAGVTQSPTHLIKTRGQQVTLRCSPISGHKSVSWYQQVLGQGPQFIFQYYEKEERGRGNFPDRFSARQFPNYSSELNVNALLLGDSALYLCASSLVQGTDTQYFGPGTRLTVL.

This clone was seen only a few times. The chain joins TRBV18 to TRBJ2-7, with 7 bases identical to TRBD1. In germline, CDR1 is KGHSH, CDR2 LQKENI. Trimming took 4 bases from V and 5 from J; bases not matched to a gene: 8. The CDR3 is made up of 14 amino acids. The CDR3 bases are TGTGCCAGCTCACGACAGGGACCGGCGGACGAGCAGTACTTC. Translation: CASSRQGPADEQYF.

This clone was detected ten times or more. V and J are TRBV4-2 and TRBJ2-7; 11 bases align to TRBD2. The V and J ends lost 2 bases and 2 bases, in that order; junction bases with no gene match: 11. The CDR3 has 18 residues. Germline lookup yields CDR1 LGHNA and CDR2 YNFKEQ. The CDR3 region is CASSQREGTSGQTYEQYF. CDR3 coding DNA: TGTGCCAGCAGCCAACGAGAGGGGACTAGCGGCCAAACCTACGAGCAGTACTTC.

This clone was recorded a few times. The V and J genes are TRBV7-2 and TRBJ2-1, with 9 bases identical to TRBD1. Germline CDR1 is SGHTA and CDR2 is FQGNSA. V dropped 0 bases and J dropped 15; count of bases not matched to a gene: 6. The CDR3 runs to 13 residues. CDR3: CASSLAQGTGSFF. Written as DNA, the CDR3 is TGTGCCAGCAGCTTAGCGCAAGGGACAGGGTCGTTCTTC. Full variable domain (missing parts from reference TRBV7-2 and TRBJ2-1): GAGVSQSPSNKVTEKGKDVELRCDPISGHTALYWYRQSLGQGLEFLIYFQGNSAPDKSGLPSDRFSAERTGGSVSTLTIQRTQQEDSAVYLCASSLAQGTGSFFGPGTRLTVL.

The gene calls are TRBV6-1 and TRBJ2-3; tentatively, D is TRBD1 (5 bases). There are 16 residues in the CDR3. Germline loops: CDR1 MNHNS, CDR2 SASEGT. V was clipped by 2 bases and J by 2 bases, with 14 bases between them. The CDR3 region is CASSERGQLLTDTQYF. The CDR3, as DNA: TGTGCCAGCAGTGAAAGGGGTCAGCTACTCACAGATACGCAGTATTTT.

This clone has just a few counts. The chain has TRBV18 and TRBJ1-6; tentatively, D is TRBD1 (5 bases). V lost 4 bases, J lost 9 bases, and 13 bases lay in between. The CDR3 covers 14 residues. Germline values: CDR1 KGHSH, CDR2 LQKENI. CDR3 DNA sequence: TGTGCCAGCTCACAACTCAGGGAGGGTTCACCCCTCCACTTT. The encoded protein is CASSQLREGSPLHF.

This clone was seen a handful of times. This chain joins TRBV4-1 and TRBJ1-1, with D unresolved. The germline V and J ends were trimmed by 4 bases and 4 bases, with 13 bases remaining between them. The CDR3 totals 14 residues. Germline V CDR1 and CDR2: MGHRA, YSYEKL. The CDR3 coding sequence is TGCGCCAGCAGCCTCGAGGTTTCGGTCACTGAAGCTTTCTTT. As protein: CASSLEVSVTEAFF.

This clone was seen a handful of times. This chain links TRBV11-2 with TRBJ1-1; D call uncertain. The length of the CDR3 is 13 residues. Germline V gene data show CDR1 as SGHAT and CDR2 as FQNNGV. The V end was cut by 3 bases, the J end by 0 bases, with 5 bases between. CDR3 DNA: TGTGCCAGCAGCTTGGACTTGAACACTGAAGCTTTCTTT. Translated, it gives CASSLDLNTEAFF.

The rearrangement joins TRBV7-2 to TRBJ1-2, with 8 positions matching TRBD1. Germline-derived CDR1 and CDR2 are SGHTA and FQGNSA. V trimming: 5 bases; J trimming: 4 bases; junction bases outside the gene matches: 12. This CDR3 has 16 amino acids. CDR3 DNA: TGTGCCAGCAGCCCCCGCGCACAGGGGGTCCCCTATGGCTACACCTTC. This encodes CASSPRAQGVPYGYTF.

About this clone itself: This sample also contains other DNA sequences that code for the same CDR3. CDR3 in DNA: TGTGCCAGCAGCACCGGGACAGGGGACTATGGCTACACCTTC. Residues: CASSTGTGDYGYTF. This sequence joins TRBV7-2 and TRBJ1-2; 10 positions match TRBD1. Germline CDR1 is SGHTA and CDR2 is FQGNSA. The CDR3 runs to 14 residues. The V and J ends lost 5 bases and 3 bases, in that order; junction bases with no gene match: 3.

This clone occurred a few times. CDR3 protein: CASSPTGLPHDYGYTF. CDR3 bases: TGTGCCAGCTCACCGACAGGACTCCCCCACGACTATGGCTACACCTTC. The rearrangement uses TRBV18 and TRBJ1-2; maybe TRBD1 (6 bases). V lost 3 bases and J lost 3, with 17 bases in between. This CDR3 has 16 residues. The germline V gene encodes CDR1 KGHSH and CDR2 LQKENI.

The chain has TRBV7-2 and TRBJ2-5, with D possibly matching TRBD2 (6 bases). The CDR3 consists of 15 residues. The V end was cut by 5 bases, the J end by 3 bases, with 16 bases between. CDR1 SGHTA and CDR2 FQGNSA come from the germline V gene. CDR3 bases: TGTGCCAGCAGCCCCAGGACACGACTAGAAGAGACCCAGTACTTC. Its protein is CASSPRTRLEETQYF.

This clone was recorded a few times. V gene TRBV6-6 combines with J gene TRBJ2-5; perhaps TRBD2 as D (6 bases). Germline V gene lookup returns CDR1 MNHNY and CDR2 SVGAGI (reference sequence). This CDR3 has 14 amino acids. The V and J ends lost 8 bases and 0 bases respectively, with 13 bases between them. This CDR3 reads CASVRDLYQETQYF. CDR3 nucleotides: TGTGCCAGCGTAAGGGACTTATACCAAGAGACCCAGTACTTC.

The CDR3 sequence is CASRRQTYEQYF. CDR3 in DNA: TGTGCCAGCAGGAGACAGACCTACGAGCAGTACTTC. The rearrangement uses TRBV6-1 and TRBJ2-7; D possibly corresponds to TRBD1 (5 bases). V was cut by 6 bases and J by 2 bases, with 8 bases left in between. This CDR3 contains 12 residues. Germline V gives CDR1 MNHNS, CDR2 SASEGT.